This TCR beta chain appears in the sequencing data of a study of vaccination and CD4 T cells after COVID-19 (dated by TCRdb to 2021 to 2024). At the level of the whole study: In the convalescent cohort there were six males and four females, among whom were two Hispanic individuals, seven Caucasians, two Asians and one multiracial person. Post-vaccine blood samples were taken a median of 72 days after the second vaccine dose, with a range of about 13 to 250 days. Each participant got two doses of either the Pfizer-BioNTech BNT162b2 vaccine (n=8) or the Moderna mRNA-1273 vaccine (n=2). In under 13 COVID-19 convalescent patients and a handful of infection-naive healthy vaccine recipients, researchers compared the spike-specific CD4+ TCR repertoire from before mRNA vaccination with the repertoire from after. In an earlier paper using these donors, memory CD4+ T cell crossreactivity between SARS-CoV-2 and common cold coronavirus spike proteins was assessed at the TCR clonotype level. The cultures were stimulated with overlapping spike peptide pools from SARS-CoV-2 and from the common cold coronaviruses HCoV-NL63, HCoV-OC43 and HCoV-229E. In control cultures, a CEFX viral epitope pool was used as positive control, an HIV-1 Nef peptide pool was used as negative control, or no peptide was added. Post-COVID blood samples were collected from convalescent patients a median of roughly 100 days after diagnosis, with a range of about 35 to 170 days.

The CDR3 measures 12 amino acids from cysteine to phenylalanine. Only CDR3 DNA is held: 36 bases, read in frame from base 1. Reading the germline V gene (reference sequence) gives CDR1 SGHNT and CDR2 YYREEE. Study-level results and caveats: Although the median number of SARS-CoV-2-reactive clonotypes went up from around 20 after infection to 38 after vaccination, the increase was not significant. Among convalescent patients, a median about 90% of the SARS-CoV-2-reactive clones seen after vaccination appeared only after vaccination, which suggests priming specific to the vaccine. The number of convalescent patients in the study was relatively small, and the study did not examine early timepoints following natural infection. Nearly all vaccine-specific clones in convalescent patients (304 of 307) were mono-reactive for SARS-CoV-2 spike rather than cross-reactive with common cold coronaviruses.

The library was produced with PCR. DNA from cultured CD4+ T cells was subjected to TCR sequencing with the Oncomine TCR Beta short-read assay at the Johns Hopkins FTIC core. Genomic DNA was extracted from the cultured CD4+ T cells with the QIAamp micro DNA kit. Oncomine TCR Beta libraries from cultured CD4+ T cells were pooled with unique dual indexes and sequenced on an Illumina iSeq 100. The paper's processing steps were these. Non-productive sequences were removed, and CDR3s that did not start with C, did not end with F or W, or were shorter than 7 amino acids were discarded. The MANAFEST web application was used to identify antigen-specific clonotypes by comparing peptide-stimulated wells against reference wells and other culture wells. Positive clones required FDR below 0.05, an odds ratio above 5, and productive frequency above 0.1% in at least two of three replicate wells. Clonotypes that were significantly expanded in both SARS-CoV-2 spike wells and at least one common cold coronavirus spike condition were defined as cross-reactive. Similarity between CDR3 sequences was evaluated in R version 3.6.1 using Levenshtein distances (stringdist) and unrooted phylogenetic trees (ape). Using fastp at Q25 and MiXCR, TCRdb reprocessed the public reads and kept productive beta chains. Duplicate CDR3 protein sequences are folded into a single record with the most common DNA and genes. These V and J calls derive from TCRdb rather than the authors' analysis. The sample yields several thousand distinct CDR3 sequences; about 45% were counted once. Together, the top ten hold roughly 23% of the sample.

About this clonotype itself: The antigen this receptor binds is unknown. It has no much larger one-base neighbor in the sample; base qualities were not kept.

What the treatment or condition label conveys for this sample: approximately 10-day PBMC culture with coronavirus spike peptide pools or control peptides (ViraFEST assay). CD4+ T cells from unexposed donors were collected before the COVID-19 pandemic (2011-2018). The study used the ViraFEST assay, which expanded antigen-specific T cells with peptide pools and then identified expanded clonotypes by TCR sequencing. PBMCs were cultured at 1.5 million to 2 million per well in IMDM supplemented with about 5% human AB serum and 8.5 to 10 IU/ml IL-2, with around 10 ug/ml peptide pools added. Half of the culture medium was replaced with fresh IL-2-containing medium on days 3 and 7. After approximately eleven days of culture, CD4+ T cells were isolated by negative selection using the EasySep CD4+ T cell isolation kit. Unexposed donor CD4+ T cells were tested for reactivity to SARS-CoV-2 S and N and four common cold coronavirus spike pools, as cell number allowed. Ficoll-Paque Plus gradient centrifugation was used to isolate PBMCs from whole blood, and the isolated PBMCs were then either used fresh or cryopreserved at -140C. In general, triplicate wells were set up for every culture condition. The leukapheresis product for the unexposed donors was obtained through commercial purchase.

This TCR derives from a human donor in good health. Recombination linked TRBV5-4 to TRBJ2-5; the D gene remains uncertain. What was sequenced was CD4+ T cells from blood, cultured in vitro. The sequenced DNA: TGTGCAACAGTCCCCCCCCAAGAGACCCAGTACTTC. Its protein reads: CATVPPQETQYF.